This T cell receptor beta chain appears in the sequencing data of a study of blood T cell repertoires in COVID-19. Method: immunoSEQ multiplex PCR; TCRdb's copy keeps in-frame clones and lacks some. The table has about 66,000 clones, 70% to 85% seen once. The V gene's germline CDR1 is SEHNR and CDR2 FQNEAQ (reference sequence). This CDR3 spans 18 amino acids. Trimming at V came to 4 bases and at J to 4 bases, leaving 8 bases not matched to a gene. The TCR sequence derives from a man aged 60 to 75 with acute or convalescent COVID-19. V usage is TRBV7-9 and J usage is TRBJ2-2; TRBD2 matches at 14 bases. Material: peripheral blood. CDR3 region: CASSSRTSGGSFTGELFF. In nucleotides, the CDR3 is TGTGCCAGCAGCTCCCGGACTAGCGGGGGGTCTTTCACCGGGGAGCTGTTTTTT. The whole variable domain, filled in from reference TRBV7-9 and TRBJ2-2, reads DTGVSQNPRHKITKRGQNVTFRCDPISEHNRLYWYRQTLGQGPEFLTYFQNEAQLEKSRLLSDRFSAERPKGSFSTLEIQRTEQGDSAMYLCASSSRTSGGSFTGELFFGEGSRLTVL.